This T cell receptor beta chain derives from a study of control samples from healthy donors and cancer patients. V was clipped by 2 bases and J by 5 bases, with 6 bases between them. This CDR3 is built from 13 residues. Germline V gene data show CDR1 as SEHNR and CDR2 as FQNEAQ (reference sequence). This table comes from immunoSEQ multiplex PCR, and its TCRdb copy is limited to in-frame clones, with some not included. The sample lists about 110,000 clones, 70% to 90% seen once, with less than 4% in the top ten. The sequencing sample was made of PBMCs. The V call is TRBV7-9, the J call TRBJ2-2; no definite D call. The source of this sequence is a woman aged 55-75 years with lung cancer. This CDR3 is CASSLTGTGELFF. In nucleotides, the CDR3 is TGTGCCAGCAGCTTAACGGGTACCGGGGAGCTGTTTTTT.